The present T cell receptor (beta chain) was sequenced within a study of radiation and T cells in renal cell carcinoma (TCRdb year 2020). Concerning the study at large: TCR beta sequencing covered around 50 samples in total, comprising around 26 tumors and 27 peripheral blood samples. The last blood draw happened 4 weeks after radiation, timed to coincide with nephrectomy. Across all 50 or so samples, several million unique CDR3 nucleotide sequences encoding about 2.4 million unique CDR3 amino acid sequences were identified. The study at large found these results: The single-armed trial design could not address effects of radiation dose or scheduling on the TCR repertoire. Because no pretreatment tumor biopsies were available, whether clonotypes were present in the tumor at baseline could not be determined. In blood, the top tumor clonotypes increased from baseline to 2 weeks after radiation and then shrank by 4 weeks, which suggests a temporary expansion of tumor-resident clones. Blood repertoire dynamics were not followed beyond 4 weeks after treatment.

Following the manufacturer's recommendations, the immunoSEQ kit was used to generate TCR beta libraries from genomic DNA. Library preparation used a first multiplex PCR with proprietary primers, then a second PCR adding unique barcodes, with bead cleanups after each round. A positive control reaction and a negative control reaction, both provided in the kit, were run with every batch of samples. The final libraries were assessed on an Agilent 4200 TapeStation D1000 ScreenTape, pooled by volume, and quantified by qPCR. Sequencing was performed on an Illumina NextSeq500 with a MidOutput 150-cycle cartridge, and 156 Read1 and 15 Index1 cycles were run with kit custom primers. The pooled library was loaded at 1.0 pM, and roughly 20% PhiX control was spiked in. The paper's processing steps were these. Vendor-processed data were analyzed in R, with a clonotype defined as all T cells sharing the same CDR3 nucleotide sequence. For clone abundance analyses, frequencies were normalized to the 10,000 most abundant clones in each sample. Public T cell clones, which averaged fewer than five per sample, were excluded before analysis. Tumor-enriched and baseline blood-enriched clonotypes were defined by at least a 32-fold difference in abundance between compartments. A beta-binomial differential abundance model was applied to find clonotypes that expanded or contracted between blood time points. The Baroni-Urbani and Buser coefficient was used to measure tumor-blood repertoire similarity, and groups were compared with two-tailed Wilcoxon tests in R. Not all clones reach the TCRdb copy of this immuneACCESS table, which keeps in-frame sequences only. Checked studies attribute under half of the gap to unresolved V genes and leave the rest unexplained. V and J calls and clone size are as listed in that table; D and trimming were resolved from the DNA. Present in this sample are some 80,000 clones, around 78% of which were seen just once. The top ten constitute 2.4% of the sample.

Per the germline V gene, SQVTM is the CDR1 and ANQGSEA is the CDR2. The CDR3 numbers 12 residues from cysteine through phenylalanine. Of the read, only the CDR3 DNA is kept; its 36 bases are in frame from base 1. V ends up 3 bases short and J 12 bases short, with an unmatched junction base count of 6. Interpreted using the paper, the time point label stands for: blood 4 weeks post-SBRT, at nephrectomy. Taken with the paper, the label for treatment or condition translates to: 15 Gy SBRT to primary tumor, nephrectomy 4 weeks later. Samples were obtained from a clinical trial, in which 15 Gy stereotactic body radiation therapy was delivered to primary renal cell carcinomas and nephrectomy was performed 4 weeks later. To follow tumor-enriched clonotypes, serial peripheral blood was collected from radiation-treated patients at baseline and at 2 weeks and 4 weeks after SBRT. Every patient had renal cell carcinoma of clear cell pathology. The QIAamp DNA Blood Mini Kit (Qiagen) was used to prepare genomic DNA for TCR sequencing. The analyses included only samples that passed all quality control checks.

Details on this clone: This receptor's antigen is unknown. Per-nucleotide qualities are absent, and no much larger clonotype sits a single base away.

The chain is made from TRBV29-1 and TRBJ1-3, and 9 junction bases match TRBD1. The receptor comes from a woman aged 55-69 years with renal cell carcinoma. Source: blood, taken from a patient whose treatment included radiotherapy and nephrectomy. The nucleotide sequence reads as follows: TGCAGCGTTGACTACAGGGGGCATGGCATATATTTT. This is translated as CSVDYRGHGIYF.